One sample yielded the 9 T cell receptor beta chains listed below, sequenced in a study of OX40 agonist ivuxolimab in advanced cancers. Repertoires were generated with immunoSEQ multiplex PCR, while TCRdb's copy carries only in-frame clones and drops some. The sample lists about 49,000 clones; about four fifths were seen once. Sequences were derived from CD4+ or CD8+ T cells sorted from blood, sampled in a trial of the OX40 agonist ivuxolimab. The source is an adult with an advanced solid tumor such as melanoma, head and neck, liver or kidney cancer.

V gene TRBV6-1 combines with J gene TRBJ1-3; maybe TRBD1 (5 bases). The CDR3 has 15 residues. Germline V CDR1 and CDR2: MNHNS, SASEGT. The V end lost 8 bases, the J end lost 4 bases, and 18 bases lay between the germline ends. CDR3 sequence reads: CASAGSQGLGNTIYF. CDR3 sequence (DNA): TGTGCCAGCGCAGGCAGCCAGGGTCTGGGAAACACCATATATTTT.

The V gene is TRBV9, the J gene TRBJ1-3; D might be TRBD1 (6 bases). V dropped 4 bases and J dropped 1 base, with 15 bases sitting between them. Germline V gene data show CDR1 as SGDLS and CDR2 as YYNGEE. The CDR3 covers 16 residues. CDR3 residues: CASSLRTASSGNTIYF. The DNA of the CDR3 is TGTGCCAGCAGCCTCCGGACAGCTTCGTCTGGAAACACCATATATTTT.

This chain joins TRBV5-5 and TRBJ2-2; D ambiguous. Germline CDR1 is SGHKS and CDR2 is YYEKEE (reference sequence). Trimming shortened V by 0 bases and J by 2 bases, and 11 bases separated the two germline ends. The CDR3 totals 16 residues. CDR3 sequence: CASSLEVADNTGELFF. As DNA, the CDR3 is TGTGCCAGCAGCTTGGAGGTAGCAGATAACACCGGGGAGCTGTTTTTT.

The J gene is TRBJ1-1, the V gene TRBV6-5, with 7 positions matching TRBD1. The ends lost 0 bases at V and 12 bases at J; junction bases unmatched: 7. The germline V gene has CDR1 MNHEY and CDR2 SVGAGI. The length of the CDR3 is 13 residues. The CDR3 loop reads CASSYSTGRRTFF. The CDR3 DNA reads as TGTGCCAGCAGTTACTCGACAGGGAGAAGAACTTTCTTT.

The chain carries TRBV14 and TRBJ1-3; 7 bases are a match to TRBD1. Germline lookup yields CDR1 SGHDN and CDR2 FVKESK. The CDR3 is made up of 15 amino acids. V shed 4 bases, J shed 2 bases, and the junction held 5 bases outside the gene matches. This CDR3 is CASSLHGTAGNTIYF. In DNA, the CDR3 is TGTGCCAGCAGCCTTCACGGGACAGCTGGAAACACCATATATTTT.

The chain joins TRBV28 to TRBJ2-4; D is ambiguous. V lost 6 bases and J 1 base, leaving 7 bases between the germline ends. The germline gives CDR1 MDHEN, CDR2 SYDVKM. The CDR3 has 13 amino acids. The CDR3 nucleotides are TGTGCCAGCAGCTACCCGGCCAAAAACATTCAGTACTTC. This sequence encodes CASSYPAKNIQYF. Combining the CDR3 with reference TRBV28 and TRBJ2-4 gives the whole variable domain DVKVTQSSRYLVKRTGEKVFLECVQDMDHENMFWYRQDPGLGLRLIYFSYDVKMKEKGDIPEGYSVSREKKERFSLILESASTNQTSMYLCASSYPAKNIQYFGAGTRLSVL.

The V and J genes are TRBV4-3 and TRBJ2-2; 9 bases align to TRBD2. There are 16 residues in the CDR3. J lost 8 bases, V lost 4 bases, and 11 bases had no gene match. Germline V gene sequence: CDR1 LGHNA, CDR2 YSLEER. The CDR3 here is CASSPYLAGLGGELFF. CDR3 nucleotide sequence: TGCGCCAGCAGCCCCTACCTAGCGGGGTTGGGAGGGGAGCTGTTTTTT.

CDR3 sequence: CASSRGLWETQYF. The CDR3 DNA is TGTGCCAGCAGTCGAGGGCTCTGGGAGACCCAGTACTTC. The chain combines TRBV6-6 with TRBJ2-5, with D possibly being TRBD2 (5 bases). The germline V and J ends were trimmed by 5 bases and 5 bases, with 12 bases remaining between them. This CDR3 comprises 13 residues. CDR1 is MNHNY and CDR2 is SVGAGI in the germline V gene (reference sequence).

The V and J genes are TRBV11-2 and TRBJ2-1, with unresolved D. Looked up from germline, CDR1 is SGHAT and CDR2 is FQNNGV. This CDR3 has 13 amino acids. Trimming pared 8 bases from V and 9 bases from J, leaving 17 bases between. CDR3 residues: CASREAVSIEQFF. The CDR3 coding sequence is TGTGCCAGCCGCGAAGCCGTCTCAATTGAGCAGTTCTTC.